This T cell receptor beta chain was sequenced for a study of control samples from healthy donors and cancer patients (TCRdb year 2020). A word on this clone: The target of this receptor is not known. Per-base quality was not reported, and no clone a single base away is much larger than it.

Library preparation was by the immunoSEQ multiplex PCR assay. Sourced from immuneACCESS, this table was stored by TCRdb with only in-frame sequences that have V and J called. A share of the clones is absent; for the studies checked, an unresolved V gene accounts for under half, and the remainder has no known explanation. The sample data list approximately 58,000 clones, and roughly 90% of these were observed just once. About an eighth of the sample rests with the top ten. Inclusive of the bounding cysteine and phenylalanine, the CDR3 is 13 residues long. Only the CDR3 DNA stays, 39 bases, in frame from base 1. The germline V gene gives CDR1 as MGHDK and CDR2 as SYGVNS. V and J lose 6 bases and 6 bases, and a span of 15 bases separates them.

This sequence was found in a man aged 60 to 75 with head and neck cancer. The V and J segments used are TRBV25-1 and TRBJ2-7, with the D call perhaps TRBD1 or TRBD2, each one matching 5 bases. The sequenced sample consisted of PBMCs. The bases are TGTGCCAGCAGCTCCGATGGGGGTGGCGAGCAGTACTTC. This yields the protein CASSSDGGGEQYF.